This T cell receptor (beta chain) was sequenced for a study of blood T cells in healthy people across ages. Total RNA was extracted at no less than 6 micrograms per sample. Germline V gene sequence: CDR1 SGHTA, CDR2 FQGNSA. This CDR3 is 16 amino acids long. V shed 5 bases and J shed 3 bases, with 17 bases lying between them. General observations from the study: Diversity estimates from one million T cells were considered underestimates.

Primers used in a second PCR of about 6 to 12 cycles were a sample-barcoded 5' primer and a J-beta primer mix. TCRdb used MiXCR to reprocess the 5' RACE reads, holding one entry per CDR3 protein. Among around 1,900,000 distinct CDR3 sequences listed, 30% to 40% were seen once. Comment on this clonotype: Its antigen is not identified.

The TCR was taken from a human donor in good health. The chain combines TRBV7-2 with TRBJ2-1, with D possibly being TRBD2 (6 bases). Sequenced input: blood. The CDR3 bases are TGTGCCAGCAGCCCCCTGGGAGGCCTCGGCTACAATGAGCAGTTCTTC. It translates to CASSPLGGLGYNEQFF. The variable domain in full, completed from reference TRBV7-2 and TRBJ2-1, reads GAGVSQSPSNKVTEKGKDVELRCDPISGHTALYWYRQSLGQGLEFLIYFQGNSAPDKSGLPSDRFSAERTGGSVSTLTIQRTQQEDSAVYLCASSPLGGLGYNEQFFGPGTRLTVL.